This passage covers 14 T cell receptor beta chains from one sample sequenced in a study of cytomegalovirus exposure and HLA in healthy donors. The PCR had 60 Vbeta and 13 Jbeta primers. Assay used: immunoSEQ multiplex PCR; TCRdb lists only in-frame clones, some missing. The top ten hold 4.5% to 6.5% of the sample, which has nearly 100,000 clones, less than 10% seen once. The sequencing input was PBMCs. The source of these receptors is a man aged 45-65 years in good health and CMV-seropositive.

This clone was counted only a few times. The chain joins TRBV30 to TRBJ1-3; no definite D call. CDR1 is GTSNPN, CDR2 SVGIG, per germline (reference sequence). Deletions cut 5 bases from V and 0 bases from J, with 8 bases between. This CDR3 is 13 amino acids long. CDR3 DNA sequence: TGTGCCTGGGACCAGGACTCTGGAAACACCATATATTTT. Its translation is CAWDQDSGNTIYF.

The CDR3 nucleotides are TGTGCCAGCAGCACGGGACTAGCGGGACATTTCAATGAGCAGTTCTTC. Translating it yields CASSTGLAGHFNEQFF. The V and J genes are TRBV27 and TRBJ2-1; TRBD2 matches 13 bases. Germline loops: CDR1 MNHEY, CDR2 SMNVEV (reference sequence). The CDR3 is made up of 16 amino acids. Trimming at V came to 6 bases and at J to 6 bases, leaving 8 bases not matched to a gene.

This sequence joins TRBV6-5 and TRBJ1-1; 7 bases map to TRBD1. Trimming cost V 6 bases and J 0 bases; bases outside gene matches: 4. Per the germline V gene, CDR1 is MNHEY and CDR2 is SVGAGI. CDR3 length: 14 amino acids. The CDR3 loop is CASRNRGLNTEAFF. DNA of the CDR3: TGTGCCAGCAGGAACAGGGGCTTGAACACTGAAGCTTTCTTT.

The chain is built from TRBV11-2 and TRBJ2-7; 8 bases line up with TRBD1. The CDR3 length is 16 residues. V lost 1 base and J lost 3; bases outside the gene matches: 8. The germline CDR1 and CDR2 sequences are SGHAT and FQNNGV. In nucleotides, the CDR3 is TGTGCCAGCAGCTTAGGGGCAGGGGGCGATTACTACGAGCAGTACTTC. As protein: CASSLGAGGDYYEQYF. Filled out from reference TRBV11-2 and TRBJ2-7, the complete variable domain reads EAGVAQSPRYKIIEKRQSVAFWCNPISGHATLYWYQQILGQGPKLLIQFQNNGVVDDSQLPKDRFSAERLKGVDSTLKIQPAKLEDSAVYLCASSLGAGGDYYEQYFGPGTRLTVT.

The chain has TRBV15 and TRBJ2-1; 11 nucleotides agree with TRBD2. Germline V lookup: CDR1 LNHNV, CDR2 YYDKDF (reference sequence). With 5 bases clipped from V and 1 base from J, the junction kept 13 bases outside the gene matches. There are 19 residues in the CDR3. The CDR3 DNA sequence: TGTGCCACCAGCTCAACCGGGACTAGCGGAGATGGGTCCTACAATGAGCAGTTCTTC. Residues: CATSSTGTSGDGSYNEQFF.

This clone was counted between two and nine times. V and J are TRBV6-5 and TRBJ2-7, with 10 bases aligning to TRBD1. The germline V gene encodes CDR1 MNHEY and CDR2 SVGAGI. With 8 bases clipped from V and 2 bases from J, the junction kept 6 bases outside the gene matches. The CDR3 runs to 14 residues. In nucleotides, the CDR3 is TGTGCCAGCGGACCGGGACAGGGGACCTACGAGCAGTACTTC. It codes for CASGPGQGTYEQYF.

The rearrangement links TRBV2 to TRBJ1-5; D remains ambiguous. The CDR3 is made up of 14 amino acids. Germline assignment: CDR1 SNHLY and CDR2 FYNNEI. V was shortened by 0 bases and J by 9 bases, with 12 bases between the two germline ends. The CDR3 spells CASSEARGEGPQHF. The CDR3 region has the DNA TGTGCCAGCAGTGAAGCGCGTGGAGAAGGGCCCCAGCATTTT.

This clone was seen only a few times. The sample holds other DNA sequences that translate to the same CDR3. The chain is built from TRBV7-2 and TRBJ2-3; D ambiguous. Germline V gives CDR1 SGHTA, CDR2 FQGNSA. The V and J ends lost 1 base and 5 bases respectively, with 13 bases between them. The length of the CDR3 is 15 residues. The CDR3 sequence is CASSLDSLRVDTQYF. The DNA for the CDR3 is TGTGCCAGCAGCTTAGATTCTCTCCGTGTAGATACGCAGTATTTT.

The chain carries TRBV7-2 and TRBJ1-2, with D hard to call. Germline V CDR1 and CDR2: SGHTA, FQGNSA. The CDR3 runs 16 residues. V lost 1 base and J lost 8, with 20 bases in between. In nucleotides, the CDR3 is TGTGCCAGCAGCTTAGGATCCCAGGTGGCTGCCAGGGGCTACACCTTC. Translating it yields CASSLGSQVAARGYTF.

The chain has TRBV5-4 and TRBJ2-2, with 8 bases matching TRBD1. Germline trimming cut 4 bases from V and 7 bases from J; bases unmatched to any gene: 3. The V gene's germline CDR1 is SGHNT and CDR2 YYREEE (reference sequence). The CDR3 loop spans 13 amino acids. CDR3 in amino acids: CASSPRGLGELFF. In DNA, the CDR3 is TGTGCCAGCAGCCCCAGGGGGCTCGGGGAGCTGTTTTTT.

The chain carries TRBV11-3 and TRBJ2-3; maybe TRBD1 (6 bases). V was cut by 6 bases and J by 1 base, with 17 bases left in between. This CDR3 has 16 residues. From germline, CDR1 is SGHNT and CDR2 YENEEA. Written as DNA, the CDR3 is TGTGCCAGCAGTTCGGCAGTGGACAGCGGCACAGATACGCAGTATTTT. Its translation: CASSSAVDSGTDTQYF.

This clone was detected ten times or more. The chain has TRBV5-6 and TRBJ2-7, with TRBD2 matching 7 bases. The CDR3 runs to 12 residues. With V trimmed by 5 bases and J by 6 bases, 5 bases remained unmatched. Germline CDR1 reads SGHDT; CDR2 reads YYEEEE. Here the CDR3 reads CASRGWGGEQYF. CDR3 nucleotides: TGTGCCAGCAGAGGGTGGGGGGGCGAGCAGTACTTC.

This clone was detected a few times. The chain combines TRBV7-9 with TRBJ2-7; TRBD2 matches at 10 bases. Germline V gives CDR1 SEHNR, CDR2 FQNEAQ (reference sequence). This CDR3 is 15 amino acids long. Trimming removed 1 base from V and 4 bases from J; junction bases left unmatched: 4. CDR3: CASSLGASGGYEQYF. In nucleotides, the CDR3 is TGTGCCAGCAGCTTAGGAGCTAGCGGGGGATACGAGCAGTACTTC.

This clone was seen a few times. This sequence joins TRBV19 and TRBJ2-1; 12 bases are shared with TRBD1. The germline V gene has CDR1 LNHDA and CDR2 SQIVND (reference sequence). CDR3 length equals 16 residues. Trimming cost V 0 bases and J 9 bases; bases outside gene matches: 6. For the CDR3, the DNA is TGTGCCAGTAGTATAGAGTCGGGACAGGGGGCCGGTGAGCAGTTCTTC. It is translated as CASSIESGQGAGEQFF.